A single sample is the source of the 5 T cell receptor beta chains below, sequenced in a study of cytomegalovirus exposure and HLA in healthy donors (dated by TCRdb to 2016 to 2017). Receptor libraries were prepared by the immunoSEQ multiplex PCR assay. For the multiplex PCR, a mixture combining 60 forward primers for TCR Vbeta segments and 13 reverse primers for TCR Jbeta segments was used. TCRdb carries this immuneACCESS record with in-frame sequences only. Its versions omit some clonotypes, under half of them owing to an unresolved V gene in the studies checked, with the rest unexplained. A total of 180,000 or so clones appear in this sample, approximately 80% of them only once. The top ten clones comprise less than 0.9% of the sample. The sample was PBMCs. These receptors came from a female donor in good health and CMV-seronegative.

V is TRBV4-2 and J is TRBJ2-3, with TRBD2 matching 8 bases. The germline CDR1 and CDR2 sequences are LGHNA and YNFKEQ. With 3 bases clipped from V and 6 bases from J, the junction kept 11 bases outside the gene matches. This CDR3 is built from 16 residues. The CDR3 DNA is TGTGCCAGCAGCCAGACCACTAGCGGTCAGGGGGATACGCAGTATTTT. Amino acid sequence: CASSQTTSGQGDTQYF.

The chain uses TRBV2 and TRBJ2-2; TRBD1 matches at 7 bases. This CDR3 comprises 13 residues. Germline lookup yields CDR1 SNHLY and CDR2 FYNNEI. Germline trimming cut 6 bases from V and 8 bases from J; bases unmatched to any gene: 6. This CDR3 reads CASSLDRVGELFF. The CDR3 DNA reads TGTGCCAGCAGCCTCGACAGGGTTGGGGAGCTGTTTTTT.

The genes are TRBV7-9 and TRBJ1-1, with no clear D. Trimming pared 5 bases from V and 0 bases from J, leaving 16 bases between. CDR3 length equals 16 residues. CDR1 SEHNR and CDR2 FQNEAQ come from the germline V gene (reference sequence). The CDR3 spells CASSPVVATMNTEAFF. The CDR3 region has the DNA TGTGCCAGCAGCCCGGTCGTTGCTACTATGAACACTGAAGCTTTCTTT.

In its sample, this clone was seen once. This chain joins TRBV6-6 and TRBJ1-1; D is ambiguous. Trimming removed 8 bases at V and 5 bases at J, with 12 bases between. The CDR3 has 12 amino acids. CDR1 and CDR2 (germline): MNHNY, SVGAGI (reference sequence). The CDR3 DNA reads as TGTGCCAGCGGTAGTATTCGTACTGAAGCTTTCTTT. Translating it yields CASGSIRTEAFF.

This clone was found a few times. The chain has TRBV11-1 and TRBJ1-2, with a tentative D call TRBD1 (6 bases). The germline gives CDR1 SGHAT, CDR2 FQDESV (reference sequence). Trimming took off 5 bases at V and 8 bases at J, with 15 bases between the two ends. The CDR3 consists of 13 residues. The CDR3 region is CASSTNRAGGYTF. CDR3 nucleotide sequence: TGTGCCAGCAGCACCAACAGGGCCGGCGGCTACACCTTC.